The 4 T cell receptor beta chains given below trace back to one sample, sequenced in a study of blood T cell repertoires in COVID-19. This table comes from immunoSEQ multiplex PCR, and its TCRdb copy is limited to in-frame clones, with some not included. Of 130,000 to 150,000 clones in the sample, roughly 79% were seen once. Source material: peripheral blood. The source is a human donor with acute or convalescent COVID-19. The donor label of this sample is uncertain.

The rearrangement uses TRBV24-1 and TRBJ2-3; no clear D gene. Germline V CDR1 and CDR2: KGHDR, SFDVKD. Trimming took off 4 bases at V and 1 base at J, with 8 bases between the two ends. The CDR3 is made up of 14 amino acids. The CDR3 protein is CATSEASRTDTQYF. DNA for the CDR3: TGTGCCACCAGTGAAGCCTCCCGCACAGATACGCAGTATTTT.

The chain combines TRBV5-4 with TRBJ1-1; D gene ambiguous. Deletions cut 1 base from V and 4 bases from J, with 8 bases between. CDR3 length: 13 residues. CDR1 SGHNT and CDR2 YYREEE come from the germline V gene (reference sequence). The CDR3 region is CASSLPLGTEAFF. DNA of the CDR3: TGTGCCAGCAGCTTGCCCCTCGGCACTGAAGCTTTCTTT.

This rearrangement joins TRBV6-5 to TRBJ1-2, with TRBD1 matching over 10 bases. V shed 4 bases and J 8 bases; nucleotides not matched to a gene: 10. This CDR3 comprises 15 residues. From germline, CDR1 is MNHEY and CDR2 SVGAGI. The CDR3 loop is CASSLADRGQLGYTF. The CDR3 DNA is TGTGCCAGCAGTTTAGCCGACAGGGGGCAATTGGGCTACACCTTC.

The V and J genes are TRBV6-1 and TRBJ1-5; tentatively, D is TRBD1 (5 bases). Trimming pared 3 bases from V and 1 base from J, leaving 10 bases between. The V gene's germline CDR1 is MNHNS and CDR2 SASEGT. This CDR3 has 15 residues. CDR3 coding DNA: TGTGCCAGCAGTGATATGGGGCGAAGCAATCAGCCCCAGCATTTT. It specifies CASSDMGRSNQPQHF.